A single sample is the source of the 3 T cell receptor beta chains below, sequenced in a study of cytomegalovirus exposure and HLA in healthy donors. The PCR ran on 60 Vbeta and 13 Jbeta primers. TCRdb's table, derived via immunoSEQ multiplex PCR, lists solely in-frame clones and lacks some. The sample carries about 150,000 clones, roughly 82% recorded once. Sequences were obtained from PBMCs. These TCRs come from a woman aged 50 to 60 in good health and CMV-seropositive.

The J gene is TRBJ2-7, the V gene TRBV9; 12 bases line up with TRBD2. This CDR3 is 14 amino acids long. The germline CDR1 and CDR2 sequences are SGDLS and YYNGEE. After removal of 2 bases from V and 4 bases from J, the junction contained 1 base not matched to a gene. CDR3 residues: CASSVTSGGYEQYF. The CDR3 DNA is TGTGCCAGCAGCGTGACTAGCGGGGGTTACGAGCAGTACTTC.

The rearrangement uses TRBV6-5 and TRBJ1-6; D uncertain. With 2 bases removed from V and 7 bases from J, the gap between germline ends came to 15 bases. The CDR3 has 16 residues. CDR1 and CDR2 (germline): MNHEY, SVGAGI. The DNA of the CDR3 is TGTGCCAGCAGTTACGGTCGTGAGGGAGGAAATTCACCCCTCCACTTT. This gives the protein CASSYGREGGNSPLHF.

The chain carries TRBV18 and TRBJ2-6; D is unresolved. Trimming took off 6 bases at V and 0 bases at J, with 9 bases between the two ends. Germline CDR1 is KGHSH and CDR2 is LQKENI. The CDR3 totals 15 residues. The CDR3 loop reads CASSAGSSGANVLTF. CDR3 DNA: TGTGCCAGCTCGGCAGGTAGCTCTGGGGCCAACGTCCTGACTTTC.